These 10 T cell receptor beta chains originate from one sample sequenced in a study of control samples from healthy donors and cancer patients. Only in-frame clones appear in the TCRdb table, and some are missing; sequencing was by immunoSEQ multiplex PCR. The sample holds 35,000 to 55,000 clones, around 75% seen once. The sample was formalin-fixed, paraffin-embedded tissue. The receptors shown here come from a male donor with melanoma.

V is TRBV30 and J is TRBJ2-5, with D possibly TRBD1 on 5 matching bases. The CDR3 is 13 residues long. Germline CDR1 reads GTSNPN; CDR2 reads SVGIG (reference sequence). V lost 4 bases to trimming and J lost 0 bases, with 9 bases between them. The CDR3 loop reads CAWTQTDQETQYF. In nucleotides, the CDR3 is TGTGCCTGGACCCAGACAGACCAAGAGACCCAGTACTTC.

This rearrangement joins TRBV7-8 to TRBJ2-2, with 9 bases matching TRBD2. V trimming: 7 bases; J trimming: 4 bases; junction bases outside the gene matches: 10. There are 16 residues in the CDR3. Germline loops: CDR1 SGHVS, CDR2 FQNEAQ. The CDR3 nucleotides read TGTGCCAGCATCCCAGCGGGAGGAGGTAGCACCGGGGAGCTGTTTTTT. This encodes CASIPAGGGSTGELFF.

This chain links TRBV7-2 with TRBJ2-1, with D tentatively TRBD2 (5 bases). CDR3 length: 15 residues. The germline V gene has CDR1 SGHTA and CDR2 FQGNSA. Trimming left V 6 bases short and J 0 bases short, with 12 bases between. The CDR3, as DNA: TGTGCCAGCAGACCCCGGAGGAGCTCCTACAATGAGCAGTTCTTC. Protein product: CASRPRRSSYNEQFF.

The chain links TRBV7-9 to TRBJ2-5; TRBD2 is a possible D gene (6 bases). The germline V gene encodes CDR1 SEHNR and CDR2 FQNEAQ (reference sequence). V lost 2 bases and J lost 0, with 10 bases in between. The CDR3 extends over 15 amino acids. The CDR3 DNA reads as TGTGCCAGCAGCTTACGACGGGAGTACCAAGAGACCCAGTACTTC. This translates into CASSLRREYQETQYF.

The rearrangement uses TRBV28 and TRBJ2-1; 14 nucleotides line up with TRBD2. CDR3 length: 17 amino acids. V gave up 5 bases and J gave up 6 bases; unmatched junction bases: 9. In germline, CDR1 is MDHEN, CDR2 SYDVKM. The CDR3 bases are TGTGCCAGCAGTCCCTACCTGGGACTAGCGGGAGTCAATGAGCAGTTCTTC. This sequence encodes CASSPYLGLAGVNEQFF.

For the CDR3, the DNA is TGTGCCAGCAGCCCCGGGACAGGGGGCTGGAACGGGGAGCTGTTTTTT. It translates to CASSPGTGGWNGELFF. The chain employs TRBV9 and TRBJ2-2; TRBD1 agrees at 12 bases. Looked up from germline, CDR1 is SGDLS and CDR2 is YYNGEE. This CDR3 is 16 amino acids long. V lost 4 bases to trimming and J lost 7 bases; unmatched junction nucleotides: 8.

This clone was seen once. The chain has TRBV11-2 and TRBJ1-2; TRBD1 aligns across 9 bases. V was pared by 5 bases and J by 8 bases, with 18 bases of the junction left unmatched. From germline, CDR1 is SGHAT and CDR2 FQNNGV. The CDR3 runs 17 residues. The CDR3: CASSGIQGAPLAEGYTF. The CDR3 nucleotides read TGTGCCAGCAGCGGTATACAGGGGGCGCCGTTGGCGGAGGGCTACACCTTC.

There are a few counts of this clone. V gene TRBV28 combines with J gene TRBJ2-1, with a possible D match to TRBD2 (5 bases). The CDR3 totals 16 residues. Germline V CDR1 and CDR2: MDHEN, SYDVKM. Trimming took off 6 bases at V and 0 bases at J, with 15 bases between the two ends. The CDR3: CASRDIKRNSYNEQFF. The CDR3 coding sequence is TGTGCCAGCAGGGATATCAAGCGGAACTCCTACAATGAGCAGTTCTTC.

The chain uses TRBV27 and TRBJ2-7; D may be TRBD2 (7 bases). Trimming removed 3 bases from V and 5 bases from J, with 11 bases in between. Germline assignment: CDR1 MNHEY and CDR2 SMNVEV (reference sequence). The CDR3 has 13 residues. CDR3 sequence (DNA): TGTGCCAGCAGTTTCAAAGGGGGGGACGAGCAGTACTTC. It specifies CASSFKGGDEQYF.

V usage is TRBV4-1 and J usage is TRBJ2-3; maybe TRBD2 (5 bases). The CDR3 has 16 amino acids. V dropped 2 bases and J dropped 0 bases, with 12 bases sitting between them. Germline V gives CDR1 MGHRA, CDR2 YSYEKL. In DNA form, the CDR3 reads TGCGCCAGCAGCCAACGGGGAGAGACTAGCACAGATACGCAGTATTTT. Protein product: CASSQRGETSTDTQYF.